The text below deals with one T cell receptor (beta chain). No antigen is known for it. The source of the sample is a study of CD8 T cells in ankylosing spondylitis. Each CDR3 protein is one row after TCRdb ran MiXCR on the 5' RACE reads. The table records around 770,000 distinct CDR3 sequences, over 15% of them present only once. Findings and caveats of the study: Prior work had noted some motif variants in reactive arthritis blood and synovial fluid. What appeared characteristic of ankylosing spondylitis blood was a TCR beta motif of seven to nine highly homologous variants.

The CDR3 contains 14 residues. The V gene end was trimmed by 6 bases and the J gene end by 9 bases; junction bases not matched to a gene: 7. Germline V gene lookup returns CDR1 SGHNT and CDR2 YENEEA. The chain combines TRBV11-3 with TRBJ2-1; TRBD2 matches 11 bases. The TCR originated in a male donor with ankylosing spondylitis. The sample taken for sequencing was blood, either unsorted or a sorted T cell fraction (not recorded which). CDR3 residues: CASRFSGGAGEQFF. The CDR3 coding sequence is TGTGCCAGCAGGTTTAGCGGGGGGGCCGGTGAGCAGTTCTTC.